This T cell receptor (beta chain) was recorded in a study of CD8+CD57+ T cells in acquired aplastic anemia. Overall study: Sorted CD4+ and CD8+ cells yielded DNA averaging around 3.2 ug. Study results and caveats: Between patients and controls, CD8+ Simpson's diversity did not vary significantly. About 29 CD8+ CDR3 sequences occurred in both the patients and the controls.

TCR beta VDJ and CDR3 profiles were obtained from a genomic DNA template. One entry per CDR3 protein results from TCRdb running MiXCR on the reads. The data hold around 170,000 distinct CDR3 sequences, with 40% to 55% observed a single time. The authors sequenced patients whose flow cytometry had shown CD8+CD57+ cell expansion. In the case of this clonotype: Its antigen is not identified.

CDR1 and CDR2 (germline): DFQATT, SNEGSKA (reference sequence). After removal of 2 bases from V and 1 base from J, the junction contained 6 bases not matched to a gene. This CDR3 is built from 16 residues. The source material was sorted CD4+, CD8+, or CD8+CD57+ T cells (not recorded which) from PBMCs. The source is a human donor with aplastic anemia. V usage is TRBV20-1 and J usage is TRBJ2-1, with 9 bases lining up with TRBD2. Here the CDR3 reads CSARSGLARSYNEQFF. CDR3 in DNA: TGCAGTGCTAGAAGTGGACTAGCGCGTTCCTACAATGAGCAGTTCTTC.